This record covers a single TCR beta chain. V lost 2 bases and J lost 4; bases outside the gene matches: 15. CDR3 length: 18 amino acids. Germline-derived CDR1 and CDR2 are LGHNA and YNFKEQ. These data come from a study of blood T cell repertoires in COVID-19. The table came from immunoSEQ multiplex PCR; TCRdb's copy has only in-frame clones and leaves some out. The sample carries around 180,000 clones, about 84% recorded once. Sequenced input: peripheral blood. V gene TRBV4-2 combines with J gene TRBJ2-3, with TRBD2 identical over 7 bases. This receptor was identified in a human donor in a cohort sampled during active COVID-19. The CDR3 DNA is TGTGCCAGCAGCCAATGGTATGGCGGGGGTAACATAGCAGATACGCAGTATTTT. Translated: CASSQWYGGGNIADTQYF.